A selection of T cell receptor beta chains follows, all from one sample in a study of shared clonotypes between healthy human individuals. Libraries were prepared by immunoSEQ multiplex PCR; TCRdb keeps only in-frame clonotypes and omits some of them. The table lists around 610,000 clones, approximately 96% of them singletons. Sequencing input: naive CD8+ T cells sorted from blood. The receptors originated from a woman aged 25 to 45 in good health. CDR3s leave out the opening cysteine and the closing phenylalanine or tryptophan. A D gene is named only where the DNA matches it firmly. Rows may omit the clone size; those that give it use once, few, many or a size class.

>.|.|TRBV4-1
ASSQRESHQPQH
>.|.|TRBV4-1
ASSQDWASTDTQY
>.|TRBD2|TRBV27
ASSLSPPSSGIYEQY
>.|.|TRBV29-1
SVPGDSYEQY
>.|TRBD2|TRBV2
ASSALGLAGELPIQETQY
>.|.|TRBV19
ASSTPRPNSGANVLT
>.|TRBD1|TRBV9
ASSAGTGVYEQY
>.|TRBD1|TRBV6-1
ASSDTGGRSPLH
>.|TRBD1|TRBV7-8
ASSLAQGEVRQPQH
>.|TRBD1|TRBV7-8
ASSDRTGSQVSGNTIY
>.|.|TRBV5-1
ASSLDRVGEQY
>.|.|TRBV9
ASSVEASLLDTQY
>.|.|TRBV19
ASTRGGVAF
>.|TRBD1|TRBV9
ASSGQGNEQY
>once|.|TRBV5-4
ASSSAGEEKLF
>.|TRBD2|TRBV25-1
ASSDPGLAPNEQF
>.|.|TRBV2
ASTNGGIQY
>.|.|TRBV4-1
ASSPAEGQETQY
>.|.|TRBV6-5
ASSPTGTNAQY
>.|TRBD2|TRBV7-6
ASSLGTSGGTNTGELF